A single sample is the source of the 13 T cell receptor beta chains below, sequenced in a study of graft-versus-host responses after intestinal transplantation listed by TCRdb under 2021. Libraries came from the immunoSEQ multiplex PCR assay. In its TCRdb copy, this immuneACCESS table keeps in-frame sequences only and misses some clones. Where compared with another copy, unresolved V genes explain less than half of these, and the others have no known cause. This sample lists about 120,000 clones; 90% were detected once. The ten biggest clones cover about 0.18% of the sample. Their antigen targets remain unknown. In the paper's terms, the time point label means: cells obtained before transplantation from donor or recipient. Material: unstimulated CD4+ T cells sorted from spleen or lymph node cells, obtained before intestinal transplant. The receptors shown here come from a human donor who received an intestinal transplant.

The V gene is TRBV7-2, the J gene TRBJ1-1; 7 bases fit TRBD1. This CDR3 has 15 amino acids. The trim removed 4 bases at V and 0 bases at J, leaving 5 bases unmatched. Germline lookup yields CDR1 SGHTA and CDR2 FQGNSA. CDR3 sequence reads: CASSSRQGMNTEAFF. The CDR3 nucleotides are TGTGCCAGCAGCTCAAGACAGGGCATGAACACTGAAGCTTTCTTT.

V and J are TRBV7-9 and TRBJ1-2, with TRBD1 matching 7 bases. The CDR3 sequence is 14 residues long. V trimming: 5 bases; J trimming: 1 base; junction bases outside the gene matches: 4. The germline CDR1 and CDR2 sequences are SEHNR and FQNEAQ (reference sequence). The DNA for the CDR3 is TGTGCCAGCAGCCTACAGGGGCTTAACTATGGCTACACCTTC. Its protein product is CASSLQGLNYGYTF.

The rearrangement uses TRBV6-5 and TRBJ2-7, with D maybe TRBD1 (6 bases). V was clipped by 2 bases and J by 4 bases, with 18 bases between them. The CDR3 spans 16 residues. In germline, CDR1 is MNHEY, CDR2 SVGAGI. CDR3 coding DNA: TGTGCCAGCAGTTACCTCGGCCGGACAGCGGCTTACGAGCAGTACTTC. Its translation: CASSYLGRTAAYEQYF.

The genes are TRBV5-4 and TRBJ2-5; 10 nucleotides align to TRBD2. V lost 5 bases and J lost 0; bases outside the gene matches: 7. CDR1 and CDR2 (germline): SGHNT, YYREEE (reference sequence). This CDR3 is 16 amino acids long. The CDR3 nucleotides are TGTGCCAGCAGTGAGGGACTAGCGAACCACCAAGAGACCCAGTACTTC. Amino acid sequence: CASSEGLANHQETQYF.

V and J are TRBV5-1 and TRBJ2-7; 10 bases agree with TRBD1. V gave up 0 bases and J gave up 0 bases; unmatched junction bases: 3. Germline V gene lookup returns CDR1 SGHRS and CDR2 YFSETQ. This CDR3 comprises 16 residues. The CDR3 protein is CASSLAGQGSSYEQYF. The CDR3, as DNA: TGCGCCAGCAGCTTGGCGGGACAGGGGTCCTCCTACGAGCAGTACTTC. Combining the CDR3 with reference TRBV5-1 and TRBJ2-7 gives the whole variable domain KAGVTQTPRYLIKTRGQQVTLSCSPISGHRSVSWYQQTPGQGLQFLFEYFSETQRNKGNFPGRFSGRQFSNSRSEMNVSTLELGDSALYLCASSLAGQGSSYEQYFGPGTRLTVT.

The CDR3 DNA is TGTGCCAGCAGAGGACAGGGGTCTGGAAACACCATATATTTT. Amino acids: CASRGQGSGNTIYF. V gene TRBV6-5 combines with J gene TRBJ1-3, with TRBD1 identical over 9 bases. The CDR3 is 14 amino acids. The V and J ends lost 6 bases and 1 base, in that order; junction bases with no gene match: 1. CDR1 and CDR2 (germline): MNHEY, SVGAGI.

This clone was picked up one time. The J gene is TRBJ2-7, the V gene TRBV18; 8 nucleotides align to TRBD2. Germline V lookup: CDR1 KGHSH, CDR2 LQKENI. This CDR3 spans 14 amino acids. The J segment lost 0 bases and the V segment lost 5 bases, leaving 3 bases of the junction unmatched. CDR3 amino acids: CASSSSGSSYEQYF. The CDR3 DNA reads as TGTGCCAGCTCATCGAGCGGGAGCTCCTACGAGCAGTACTTC.

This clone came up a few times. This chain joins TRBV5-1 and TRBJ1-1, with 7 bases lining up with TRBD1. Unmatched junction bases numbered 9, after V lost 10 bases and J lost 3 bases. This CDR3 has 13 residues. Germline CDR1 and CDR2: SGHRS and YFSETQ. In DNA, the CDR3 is TGCGCCTGTGCTAGACAGGGCTACACTGAAGCTTTCTTT. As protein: CACARQGYTEAFF.

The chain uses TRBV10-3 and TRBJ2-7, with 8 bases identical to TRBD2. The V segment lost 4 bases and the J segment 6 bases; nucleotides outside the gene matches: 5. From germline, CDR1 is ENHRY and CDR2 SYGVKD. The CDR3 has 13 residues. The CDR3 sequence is CAISAGTSAEQYF. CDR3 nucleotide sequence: TGTGCCATCAGTGCTGGGACTAGTGCCGAGCAGTACTTC.

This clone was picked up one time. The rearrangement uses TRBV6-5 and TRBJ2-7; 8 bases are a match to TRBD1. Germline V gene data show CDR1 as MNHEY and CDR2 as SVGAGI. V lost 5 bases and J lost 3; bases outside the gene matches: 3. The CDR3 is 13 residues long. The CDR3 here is CASSQTGGYEQYF. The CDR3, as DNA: TGTGCCAGCAGTCAAACAGGGGGCTACGAGCAGTACTTC.

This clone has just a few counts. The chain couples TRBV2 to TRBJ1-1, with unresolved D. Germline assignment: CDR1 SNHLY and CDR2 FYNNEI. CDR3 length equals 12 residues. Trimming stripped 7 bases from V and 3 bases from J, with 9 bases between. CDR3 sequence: CASTGRDTEAFF. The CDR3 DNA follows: TGTGCCAGCACCGGGCGGGACACTGAAGCTTTCTTT.

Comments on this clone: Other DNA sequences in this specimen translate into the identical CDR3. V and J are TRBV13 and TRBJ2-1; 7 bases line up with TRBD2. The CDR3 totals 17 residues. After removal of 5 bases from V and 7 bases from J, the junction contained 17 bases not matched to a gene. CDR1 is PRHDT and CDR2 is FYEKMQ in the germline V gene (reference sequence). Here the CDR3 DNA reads TGTGCCAGCAGCCCCCGTACTGGGCGGGAGTTTATTAATGAGCAGTTCTTC. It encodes CASSPRTGREFINEQFF.

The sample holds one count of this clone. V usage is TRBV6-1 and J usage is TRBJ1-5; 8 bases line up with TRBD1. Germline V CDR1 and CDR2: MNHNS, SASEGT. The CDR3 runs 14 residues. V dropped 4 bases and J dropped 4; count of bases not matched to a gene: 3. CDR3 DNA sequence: TGTGCCAGCAGTGTTGGGACAGGAAATCAGCCCCAGCATTTT. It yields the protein CASSVGTGNQPQHF.